The text below deals with one TCR beta chain. What it binds is not known. Each TRB cDNA library was prepared by 5' RACE (with UMI labels). Each CDR3 protein gets one entry in TCRdb, which reprocessed the 5' RACE reads and gives no DNA. This repertoire includes fewer than 140,000 distinct CDR3 sequences. The sample comes from a study of CXCR3-negative and CXCR3-positive naive CD8 T cells. Findings and limits, study-wide: When CXCR3-positive naive cells were set against CXCR3-negative naive cells, the former had more hydrophobic TRB CDR3s. Naive subsets were similarly diverse, while memory CD8+ repertoires were much less diverse. Naive cells, whether CXCR3-negative or CXCR3-positive, had similar TRBV-TRBJ usage, while memory cells differed.

Germline CDR1 is MNHEY and CDR2 is SMNVEV (reference sequence). This CDR3 contains 19 residues. In triplicate, each CD8+ T cell subset was sorted at 300,000 cells per replicate. Naive CD8+ T cells displayed a CD45RO-CCR7+CD27+CD95- phenotype. The V call is TRBV27, the J call TRBJ2-7; the D call of TRBD1 rests on TCRdb alone, since no DNA is present to check it. This sequence was found in a human donor in good health. Some clones in this sample may be carry-over from other donors' samples. Sequenced material: naive CXCR3+ CD8+ T cells from blood. Subset here: CD45RO-CCR7+CD27+CD95- naive CD8+ T cells expressing CXCR3 (TNR3+). The CDR3 protein is CASSLGIAGPIGVGYEQYF.